This T cell receptor (beta chain) comes out of a study of blood T cells in healthy people across ages. Study observations and caveats: With age, beta diversity per million T cells declined roughly linearly, significantly by 40.

A second about 7 to 12 cycle PCR used barcoded and J-beta primers. All cDNA molecules were each tagged by a template-switch adaptor with 12 random nucleotides. TCRdb reprocessed the 5' RACE reads with MiXCR, giving one entry per CDR3 protein. The data hold 1.5 million to 2 million distinct CDR3 sequences, with 28% observed a single time. CDR3 length: 16 residues. The ends lost 0 bases at V and 4 bases at J; junction bases unmatched: 3. In germline, CDR1 is SGDLS, CDR2 YYNGEE. About this clonotype itself: As yet, its antigen is unknown.

Sequencing input: blood. The V gene is TRBV9, the J gene TRBJ2-2, with TRBD1 identical over 10 bases. This TCR was sampled from a woman aged 25 to 39 in good health. The CDR3 spells CASSVVGTGVTGELFF. The CDR3 nucleotides read TGTGCCAGCAGCGTAGTTGGGACAGGGGTCACCGGGGAGCTGTTTTTT.